What follows are 29 T cell receptor beta chains derived from one specimen sequenced in a study of cytomegalovirus exposure and HLA in healthy donors. The PCR had 60 Vbeta and 13 Jbeta primers. The assay was immunoSEQ multiplex PCR, and TCRdb's table has in-frame clones only and misses some. This sample has approximately 150,000 clones, with about three quarters found just once. Sequencing used PBMCs. These receptors all stem from a man in his forties or fifties in good health and CMV-seropositive.

The rearrangement uses TRBV7-3 and TRBJ2-1; D uncertain. Trimming shortened V by 5 bases and J by 0 bases, and 8 bases separated the two germline ends. Germline V gives CDR1 SGHTA, CDR2 FQGTGA. This CDR3 contains 14 residues. CDR3 nucleotides: TGTGCCAGCAGCCTCCAAGCCTCCTACAATGAGCAGTTCTTC. Translation gives CASSLQASYNEQFF.

The chain employs TRBV7-9 and TRBJ2-2; tentative D call: TRBD1 (5 bases). The germline V gene encodes CDR1 SEHNR and CDR2 FQNEAQ (reference sequence). This CDR3 comprises 14 residues. Trimming took 5 bases from V and 5 from J, leaving 12 bases between them. CDR3 sequence: CASSTQGNTGELFF. CDR3 nucleotides: TGTGCCAGCAGCACCCAGGGAAATACCGGGGAGCTGTTTTTT.

The V call is TRBV7-8, the J call TRBJ2-1, with TRBD1 matching 11 bases. Germline CDR1 and CDR2: SGHVS and FQNEAQ. Trimming removed 3 bases from V and 6 bases from J; junction bases left unmatched: 1. This CDR3 contains 14 residues. CDR3 DNA sequence: TGTGCCAGCAGCTTGGGGACAGGGGGCAATGAGCAGTTCTTC. Its protein product is CASSLGTGGNEQFF.

This rearrangement joins TRBV5-1 to TRBJ2-1, with 11 bases identical to TRBD2. V shed 0 bases, J shed 4 bases, and the junction held 3 bases outside the gene matches. Germline loops: CDR1 SGHRS, CDR2 YFSETQ. CDR3 length: 16 amino acids. The CDR3 reads CASSLEGTSGYNEQFF. DNA of the CDR3: TGCGCCAGCAGCTTGGAGGGGACTAGCGGTTACAATGAGCAGTTCTTC.

This clone is a singleton in its sample. The V and J genes are TRBV28 and TRBJ2-7, with 8 bases that match TRBD2. J was trimmed by 2 bases and V by 5 bases; bases with no gene match: 5. CDR3 size: 14 residues. Germline assignment: CDR1 MDHEN and CDR2 SYDVKM. The CDR3 DNA sequence: TGTGCCAGCAGTCTAGCGGGCGAACCCTACGAGCAGTACTTC. It encodes CASSLAGEPYEQYF.

J is TRBJ2-7 and V is TRBV7-8; 10 bases align to TRBD1. Looked up from germline, CDR1 is SGHVS and CDR2 is FQNEAQ. The trim removed 4 bases at V and 2 bases at J, leaving 5 bases unmatched. The CDR3 is 15 amino acids. The CDR3 bases are TGTGCCAGCAGCTCACCGGGACAGGGGACCTACGAGCAGTACTTC. Residues: CASSSPGQGTYEQYF. Variable domain in full (rest from reference TRBV7-8 and TRBJ2-7): GAGVSQSPRYKVAKRGQDVALRCDPISGHVSLFWYQQALGQGPEFLTYFQNEAQLDKSGLPSDRFFAERPEGSVSTLKIQRTQQEDSAVYLCASSSPGQGTYEQYFGPGTRLTVT.

The rearrangement links TRBV19 to TRBJ2-1, with TRBD2 identical over 11 bases. The CDR3 totals 15 residues. Unmatched junction bases numbered 3, after V lost 3 bases and J lost 5 bases. Germline-derived CDR1 and CDR2 are LNHDA and SQIVND (reference sequence). CDR3 amino acids: CASSIRGLADNEQFF. The CDR3 nucleotides read TGTGCCAGTAGTATCCGGGGACTAGCGGACAATGAGCAGTTCTTC.

This clone has only a few counts. This chain uses TRBV12-1 with TRBJ2-1; TRBD2 was called by the table and not checked on the DNA. TRBV12-1 counts as a pseudogene. This CDR3 region has 18 residues. Written as DNA, the CDR3 is TGTGCCAGCAGCTTTAATCGGACTAGCGGGAGTGGCTACAATGAGCAGTTCTTC. Its protein product is CASSFNRTSGSGYNEQFF.

The rearrangement links TRBV11-2 to TRBJ2-7, with D perhaps TRBD1 (5 bases). The length of the CDR3 is 14 residues. V lost 6 bases and J 3 bases, leaving 15 bases between the germline ends. The germline gives CDR1 SGHAT, CDR2 FQNNGV. CDR3 residues: CASRLWGTYYEQYF. CDR3 sequence (DNA): TGTGCCAGCAGACTTTGGGGCACCTACTACGAGCAGTACTTC.

The chain has TRBV5-8 and TRBJ2-7; D not certain. Between the trimmed V and J ends, which lost 7 bases and 7 bases, there was a span of 15 bases. The CDR3 consists of 12 residues. Germline CDR1 and CDR2: SGHTS and YDEGEE. In DNA, the CDR3 is TGTGCCAGCTCACTAACCCTCTGGGAGCAGTACTTC. It codes for CASSLTLWEQYF. The complete variable domain, with remaining parts taken from reference TRBV5-8 and TRBJ2-7, reads EAGVTQSPTHLIKTRGQQATLRCSPISGHTSVYWYQQALGLGLQFLLWYDEGEERNRGNFPPRFSGRQFPNYSSELNVNALELEDSALYLCASSLTLWEQYFGPGTRLTVT.

The gene calls are TRBV10-3 and TRBJ2-2; the match to TRBD1 covers 9 bases. The CDR3 is 16 residues long. J was trimmed by 0 bases and V by 10 bases; bases with no gene match: 9. Germline CDR1 ENHRY, CDR2 SYGVKD. The CDR3 region has the DNA TGTGCCACCGGGACAGGGTCCCTCCCGAACACCGGGGAGCTGTTTTTT. Translation: CATGTGSLPNTGELFF.

The chain combines TRBV6-6 with TRBJ2-7; 8 positions agree with TRBD1. This CDR3 is 15 amino acids long. Per the germline V gene, CDR1 is MNHNY and CDR2 is SVGAGI (reference sequence). V lost 0 bases, J lost 4 bases, and 5 bases stayed unmatched. The chain's CDR3 is CASSYSGQGWYEQYF. The CDR3 bases are TGTGCCAGCAGTTACTCTGGACAGGGATGGTACGAGCAGTACTTC.

This clone was observed a few times. J is TRBJ2-3 and V is TRBV10-3, with 10 bases matching TRBD2. Germline CDR1 reads ENHRY; CDR2 reads SYGVKD. The CDR3 length is 20 residues. V dropped 7 bases and J dropped 0; count of bases not matched to a gene: 19. CDR3 bases: TGTGCCATCACCGCAAGGAGGCTAGCGGGAGTCCCACCTAGCACAGATACGCAGTATTTT. This gives the protein CAITARRLAGVPPSTDTQYF.

The chain links TRBV19 to TRBJ1-5; possibly TRBD1 for D (6 bases). With 4 bases removed from V and 3 bases from J, the gap between germline ends came to 19 bases. Germline V gene lookup returns CDR1 LNHDA and CDR2 SQIVND (reference sequence). The CDR3 contains 17 residues. CDR3 DNA sequence: TGTGCCAGTAGTAAGAGGAGAGTGGGGGGGCCCAATCAGCCCCAGCATTTT. Its translation is CASSKRRVGGPNQPQHF.

This clone has only a few counts. The rearrangement joins TRBV28 to TRBJ2-4, with TRBD2 identical over 11 bases. Germline V gene sequence: CDR1 MDHEN, CDR2 SYDVKM. J lost 0 bases, V lost 3 bases, and 7 bases had no gene match. The CDR3 sequence is 18 residues long. In nucleotides, the CDR3 is TGTGCCAGCAGTTTCTATACTAGCGGGAGTATAGCCAAAAACATTCAGTACTTC. Its translation: CASSFYTSGSIAKNIQYF.

The V gene is TRBV12-5, the J gene TRBJ2-4; D unresolved. The germline CDR1 and CDR2 sequences are LGHNT and FRNRAP. Trimming removed 3 bases at V and 0 bases at J, with 15 bases between. The CDR3 runs to 17 residues. CDR3 bases: TGTGCTAGTGGTTTCCATGGTGTTAGTGTAGCCAAAAACATTCAGTACTTC. The encoded protein is CASGFHGVSVAKNIQYF.

The chain couples TRBV6-6 to TRBJ1-2; D gene uncertain. Trimming stripped 7 bases from V and 8 bases from J, with 17 bases between. The CDR3 runs 13 residues. From germline, CDR1 is MNHNY and CDR2 SVGAGI (reference sequence). In DNA, the CDR3 is TGTGCCAGCACCGAGGACTCTTTTGGGGGCTACACCTTC. Translation: CASTEDSFGGYTF.

The rearrangement joins TRBV19 to TRBJ2-6, with D possibly being TRBD1 (5 bases). The CDR3 loop spans 16 amino acids. V shed 5 bases and J shed 0 bases, with 11 bases lying between them. Germline values: CDR1 LNHDA, CDR2 SQIVND (reference sequence). CDR3 in amino acids: CASSQQVFSGANVLTF. The CDR3 DNA is TGTGCCAGTAGTCAACAGGTCTTCTCTGGGGCCAACGTCCTGACTTTC.

This chain links TRBV29-1 with TRBJ1-1; TRBD1 is a possible D gene (6 bases). V shed 6 bases and J shed 10 bases, with 15 bases lying between them. Germline lookup yields CDR1 SQVTM and CDR2 ANQGSEA. This CDR3 comprises 11 residues. The CDR3: CSVTGTFSAFF. As DNA, the CDR3 is TGCAGCGTGACAGGCACGTTTTCAGCTTTCTTT.

The chain is built from TRBV7-9 and TRBJ2-2, with 8 bases lining up with TRBD1. Trimming removed 4 bases from V and 2 bases from J; junction bases left unmatched: 3. Germline V gene lookup returns CDR1 SEHNR and CDR2 FQNEAQ (reference sequence). The CDR3 totals 15 residues. The CDR3 loop reads CASSSGQVNTGELFF. The CDR3 nucleotides are TGTGCCAGCAGCTCGGGACAGGTTAACACCGGGGAGCTGTTTTTT.

The V call is TRBV9, the J call TRBJ1-4; 10 nucleotides line up with TRBD1. The CDR3 totals 13 residues. Trimming took 5 bases from V and 6 from J; bases not matched to a gene: 1. In germline, CDR1 is SGDLS, CDR2 YYNGEE. The CDR3 DNA is TGTGCCAGCAGTGGGACAGGGGATGAAAAACTGTTTTTT. Protein: CASSGTGDEKLFF. The whole variable domain, filled in from reference TRBV9 and TRBJ1-4, reads DSGVTQTPKHLITATGQRVTLRCSPRSGDLSVYWYQQSLDQGLQFLIQYYNGEERAKGNILERFSAQQFPDLHSELNLSSLELGDSALYFCASSGTGDEKLFFGSGTQLSVL.

The chain uses TRBV29-1 and TRBJ2-2; 7 bases match TRBD1. The CDR3 sequence is 13 residues long. Unmatched junction bases numbered 2, after V lost 2 bases and J lost 5 bases. Germline loops: CDR1 SQVTM, CDR2 ANQGSEA. The CDR3 DNA follows: TGCAGCGTTGAAACACAGGGGACCGGGGAGCTGTTTTTT. This encodes CSVETQGTGELFF.

V usage is TRBV15 and J usage is TRBJ1-3; maybe TRBD1 (5 bases). Germline V gene lookup returns CDR1 LNHNV and CDR2 YYDKDF (reference sequence). Trimming cost V 5 bases and J 2 bases, with 10 bases left between them. CDR3 length: 14 residues. CDR3 sequence: CATSPRGAGNTIYF. CDR3 nucleotides: TGTGCCACCAGCCCCCGGGGGGCTGGAAACACCATATATTTT.

J is TRBJ2-1 and V is TRBV29-1; tentatively, D is TRBD2 (5 bases). V was clipped by 4 bases and J by 0 bases, with 10 bases between them. The CDR3 covers 14 residues. The germline V gene has CDR1 SQVTM and CDR2 ANQGSEA. The CDR3 loop reads CSVALGSSYNEQFF. In DNA, the CDR3 is TGCAGCGTTGCATTAGGGAGCTCCTACAATGAGCAGTTCTTC.

V usage is TRBV19 and J usage is TRBJ2-3; TRBD2 agrees at 13 bases. V shed 5 bases and J 2 bases; nucleotides not matched to a gene: 7. CDR1 is LNHDA, CDR2 SQIVND, per germline (reference sequence). The CDR3 extends over 17 amino acids. The DNA of the CDR3 is TGTGCCAGTAGTCCGTTACTAGCGGGAGGGTCCACAGATACGCAGTATTTT. Protein product: CASSPLLAGGSTDTQYF.

The chain recombines TRBV10-3 with TRBJ1-2; 7 bases are a match to TRBD1. From germline, CDR1 is ENHRY and CDR2 SYGVKD. The ends lost 6 bases at V and 10 bases at J; junction bases unmatched: 14. The CDR3 totals 14 residues. The CDR3 region has the DNA TGTGCCATCAGGAGGGACAGACTCACCGGGGACTACACCTTC. Protein: CAIRRDRLTGDYTF.

The J gene is TRBJ1-2, the V gene TRBV15; D perhaps matches TRBD1 (5 bases). This CDR3 has 14 amino acids. Germline V lookup: CDR1 LNHNV, CDR2 YYDKDF (reference sequence). V lost 0 bases and J 2 bases, leaving 7 bases between the germline ends. The CDR3 loop is CATSRDQGNYGYTF. CDR3 DNA: TGTGCCACCAGCAGAGATCAGGGAAACTATGGCTACACCTTC.

This chain links TRBV29-1 with TRBJ2-3; 7 bases map to TRBD2. Germline lookup yields CDR1 SQVTM and CDR2 ANQGSEA. The CDR3 has 13 amino acids. V gave up 3 bases and J gave up 2 bases; unmatched junction bases: 2. The CDR3 sequence: CSVEREITDTQYF. The CDR3 DNA follows: TGCAGCGTTGAGCGGGAGATCACAGATACGCAGTATTTT.

CDR3 sequence: CASSPTREATQYF. In nucleotides, the CDR3 is TGTGCCAGCTCACCAACCCGAGAGGCAACCCAGTACTTC. The J gene is TRBJ2-5, the V gene TRBV18; D remains unclear. The germline gives CDR1 KGHSH, CDR2 LQKENI. The CDR3 has 13 residues. V was pared by 2 bases and J by 8 bases, with 12 bases between.